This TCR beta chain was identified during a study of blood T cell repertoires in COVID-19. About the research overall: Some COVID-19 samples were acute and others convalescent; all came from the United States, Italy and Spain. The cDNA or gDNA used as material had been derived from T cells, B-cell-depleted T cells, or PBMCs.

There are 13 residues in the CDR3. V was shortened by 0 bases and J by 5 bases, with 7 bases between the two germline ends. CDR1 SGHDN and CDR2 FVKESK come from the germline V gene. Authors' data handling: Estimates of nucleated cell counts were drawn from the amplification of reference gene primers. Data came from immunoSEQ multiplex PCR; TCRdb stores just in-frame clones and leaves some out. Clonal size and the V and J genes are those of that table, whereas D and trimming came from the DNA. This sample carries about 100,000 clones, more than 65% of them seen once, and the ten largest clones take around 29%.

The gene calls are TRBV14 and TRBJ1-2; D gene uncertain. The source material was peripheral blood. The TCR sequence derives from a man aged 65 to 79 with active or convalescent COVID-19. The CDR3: CASSQEGGYGYTF. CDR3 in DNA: TGTGCCAGCAGCCAAGAAGGAGGGTATGGCTACACCTTC.